This is a list of T cell receptor beta chains from one sample in a study of cytomegalovirus exposure and HLA in healthy donors. Sequenced by immunoSEQ multiplex PCR; TCRdb stores in-frame clones only, minus some. Here the sample spans roughly 180,000 clones, 60% to 85% being singletons. The sample comprised PBMCs. Source of these receptors: a girl aged 10-17 years in good health and CMV-seropositive. Both conserved end residues are part of each CDR3. A D gene is named only where the DNA matches it firmly. Rows may omit the clone size; those that give it use once, few, many or a size class.

clone_size,v_call,d_call,j_call,cdr3_aa,cdr3_nt
.,TRBV11-2,TRBD1,TRBJ1-4,CASSSVPGQGNEKLFF,TGTGCCAGCAGCTCGGTTCCGGGACAGGGAAACGAAAAACTGTTTTTT
.,TRBV4-1,.,TRBJ1-5,CASSQGGPLNQPQHF,TGCGCCAGCAGCCAAGGAGGGCCTTTAAATCAGCCCCAGCATTTT
once,TRBV19,TRBD2,TRBJ2-2,CASSIASGGAFGELFF,TGTGCCAGTAGTATAGCTAGCGGGGGGGCGTTCGGGGAGCTGTTTTTT
.,TRBV29-1,TRBD2,TRBJ2-5,CSVAASGGLETQYF,TGCAGCGTTGCGGCTAGCGGGGGCCTAGAGACCCAGTACTTC
.,TRBV7-2,.,TRBJ1-5,CASSLDFNQPQHF,TGTGCCAGCAGCTTAGACTTTAATCAGCCCCAGCATTTT
.,TRBV27,.,TRBJ2-7,CASSLSQGGADEQYF,TGTGCCAGCAGTTTATCACAGGGAGGGGCTGACGAGCAGTACTTC
.,TRBV19,.,TRBJ1-2,CASTMGPNGNGYTF,TGTGCCAGTACCATGGGCCCGAACGGAAACGGCTACACCTTC
.,TRBV28,.,TRBJ2-5,CASSEGGMEYF,TGTGCCAGCAGTGAGGGAGGAATGGAGTACTTC
.,TRBV7-7,TRBD2,TRBJ2-1,CASSLRLTGGWDEQFF,TGTGCCAGCAGCTTACGTCTCACGGGGGGGTGGGATGAGCAGTTCTTC
.,TRBV4-2,TRBD2,TRBJ2-2,CASSHPLGLDSTGELFF,TGTGCCAGCAGCCATCCTCTGGGACTAGACTCCACCGGGGAGCTGTTTTTT
.,TRBV6-1,.,TRBJ1-1,CASSEVQMNTEAFF,TGTGCCAGCAGTGAAGTGCAGATGAACACTGAAGCTTTCTTT
once,TRBV10-2,TRBD1,TRBJ2-7,CASRVMGGQGAYEQYF,TGCGCCAGCAGAGTAATGGGGGGACAGGGGGCTTACGAGCAGTACTTC
few,TRBV5-6,TRBD1,TRBJ1-6,CASSEVTGGSYNSPLHF,TGTGCCAGCAGCGAGGTGACAGGGGGGTCCTATAATTCACCCCTCCACTTT
.,TRBV4-3,.,TRBJ1-5,CASSQEQNQPQHF,TGCGCCAGCAGCCAAGAGCAGAATCAGCCCCAGCATTTT
.,TRBV6-5,.,TRBJ1-2,CASSGQFGYTF,TGTGCCAGCAGTGGACAGTTCGGCTACACCTTC
.,TRBV4-1,.,TRBJ2-7,CASSQDFLGGCYEQYF,TGCGCCAGCAGCCAAGATTTTCTAGGAGGATGCTACGAGCAGTACTTC
.,TRBV11-2,TRBD2,TRBJ2-4,CASSAGTSGGNIQYF,TGTGCCAGCAGCGCCGGGACTAGCGGGGGAAACATTCAGTACTTC